This entry features one T cell receptor beta chain sequence. Germline CDR1 is KGHDR and CDR2 is SFDVKD. The V gene end was trimmed by 2 bases and the J gene end by 8 bases; junction bases not matched to a gene: 11. The CDR3 consists of 17 residues. This record belongs to a study of blood T cell repertoires in COVID-19. Whole-study context: PBMCs, B-cell-depleted T cells, or T cells provided the cDNA or gDNA that made up the material.

In the original processing: Cell counts per sample came from amplifying reference gene primers. Clones were read by immunoSEQ multiplex PCR, and TCRdb kept only the in-frame ones, dropping some. The V and J calls and the clone size are those of that table, but D and trimming were determined from the DNA. The sample contains around 130,000 clones, over 75% of which appear only once. This rearrangement joins TRBV24-1 to TRBJ2-1, with TRBD2 matching over 10 bases. Sequencing was carried out using peripheral blood. The receptor was derived from a man between 65 and 80 years old with active COVID-19. The CDR3 region is CATSDSNLAGAFHEQFF. The CDR3 DNA reads as TGTGCCACCAGTGATTCCAACCTAGCGGGAGCTTTCCATGAGCAGTTCTTC.